A selection of T cell receptor beta chains follows, all from one sample in a study of CD8+CD57+ T cells in acquired aplastic anemia. Using its own MiXCR run on the reads, TCRdb lists one record per CDR3 protein. Among hundreds of thousands of distinct CDR3 sequences listed, around a third were seen once. Sequencing was done on a sample of sorted CD4+, CD8+, or CD8+CD57+ T cells (not recorded which) from PBMCs. The receptors originated from a human donor with aplastic anemia. CDR3s include the opening cysteine and the closing phenylalanine or tryptophan. Each record gives: clone size, D gene, V gene, J gene, CDR3 protein, CDR3 DNA. D genes are given only for firm matches. Not every row has a clone size; where given, it reads once, few, many or a size class.

.	TRBD2	TRBV20-1	TRBJ2-3	CSVVVSGGTTDTQYF	TGCAGTGTCGTGGTCAGCGGGGGGACCACAGATACGCAGTATTTT
many	.	TRBV7-3	TRBJ2-3	CASSLTVEPTDTQYF	TGTGCCAGCAGCTTAACGGTGGAACCCACAGATACGCAGTATTTT
.	.	TRBV14	TRBJ1-1	CASSQDGGVSRYTEAFF	TGTGCCAGCAGCCAAGATGGGGGGGTGTCCAGGTACACTGAAGCTTTCTTT
many	.	TRBV7-8	TRBJ1-5	CASSLARGGSNQPQHF	TGTGCCAGCAGCTTAGCGCGGGGGGGAAGCAATCAGCCCCAGCATTTT
many	.	TRBV7-9	TRBJ2-5	CASSAGQKQETQYF	TGTGCCAGCAGCGCGGGACAGAAACAAGAGACCCAGTACTTC
.	.	TRBV5-8	TRBJ1-3	CASSELVGPNTIYF	TGTGCCAGCAGCGAATTAGTGGGTCCGAACACCATATATTTT
.	.	TRBV7-7	TRBJ1-1	CASSLYASSEAFF	TGTGCCAGCAGCTTATACGCCTCCTCTGAAGCTTTCTTT
few	TRBD1	TRBV20-1	TRBJ2-7	CSASRSPGGYEQYF	TGCAGTGCTTCAAGGTCCCCAGGGGGTTACGAGCAGTACTTC
.	.	TRBV19	TRBJ2-7	CASSILAGTSYEQYF	TGTGCCAGTAGTATTTTGGCGGGGACATCCTACGAGCAGTACTTC
.	.	TRBV20-1	TRBJ2-1	CSAREVRDTSEQFF	TGCAGTGCTAGAGAGGTACGGGACACGAGTGAGCAGTTCTTC
.	.	TRBV7-3	TRBJ2-3	CASSLLAGTQYF	TGTGCCAGCAGCTTGCTAGCCGGTACGCAGTATTTT
many	.	TRBV6-5	TRBJ1-5	CASSYDSNQPQHF	TGCGCCAGCAGCTACGACAGCAATCAGCCCCAGCATTTT
many	.	TRBV9	TRBJ2-7	CASSVEWGRNEQYF	TGTGCCAGCAGCGTAGAATGGGGCCGGAACGAGCAGTACTTC
.	.	TRBV10-3	TRBJ1-5	CAISSTGPGPQHF	TGTGCCATCAGTTCGACAGGTCCAGGGCCCCAGCATTTT
.	TRBD1	TRBV4-1	TRBJ1-6	CASRQPGQGFNSPLHF	TGCGCCAGCCGACAACCGGGACAGGGGTTTAATTCACCCCTCCACTTT
many	.	TRBV7-9	TRBJ1-2	CASSFLSNYGYTF	TGTGCCAGCAGCTTCCTATCGAACTATGGCTACACCTTC
many	.	TRBV15	TRBJ2-5	CATSRTGGGETQYF	TGTGCCACCAGCAGAACTGGGGGAGGAGAGACCCAGTACTTC
few	TRBD2	TRBV5-1	TRBJ2-1	CASSQNSGRGIEQFF	TGCGCCAGCAGCCAAAATAGCGGGAGGGGTATTGAGCAGTTCTTC
.	TRBD1	TRBV7-8	TRBJ1-2	CASSWTTGGNYGYTF	TGTGCCAGCAGCTGGACGACAGGGGGCAACTATGGCTACACCTTC
few	.	TRBV20-1	TRBJ2-2	CSARVSGPTGTGELFF	TGCAGTGCTAGAGTTTCTGGCCCAACAGGCACCGGGGAGCTGTTTTTT
.	.	TRBV7-2	TRBJ2-5	CASSPGGFEETQYF	TGTGCCAGCAGCCCTGGGGGCTTTGAAGAGACCCAGTACTTC
.	TRBD1	TRBV4-2	TRBJ1-6	CASSHNRGTYNSPLHF	TGTGCCAGCAGCCATAACAGGGGCACCTATAATTCACCCCTCCACTTT
many	.	TRBV9	TRBJ1-3	CASSVYGSSGNTIYF	TGTGCCAGCAGCGTGTACGGGAGCTCTGGAAACACCATATATTTT
many	.	TRBV7-9	TRBJ2-2	CASSLIHTGELFF	TGTGCCAGCAGCTTAATTCACACCGGGGAGCTGTTTTTT
few	TRBD2	TRBV10-3	TRBJ2-2	CASKVRQAGGRNGELFF	TGTGCCAGCAAGGTTCGGCAAGCGGGGGGGCGAAACGGGGAGCTGTTTTTT
once	.	TRBV24-1	TRBJ1-1	CATWKRALNTEAFF	TGTGCCACCTGGAAAAGGGCACTGAACACTGAAGCTTTCTTT
many	.	TRBV20-1	TRBJ2-5	CSAPRREQETQYF	TGCAGTGCCCCGCGACGGGAGCAAGAGACCCAGTACTTC
many	.	TRBV2	TRBJ1-6	CASTGPPTFNSPLHF	TGTGCCAGCACAGGGCCGCCGACATTTAATTCACCCCTCCACTTT
many	TRBD2	TRBV25-1	TRBJ2-1	CASSELAGDYNEQFF	TGTGCCAGCAGTGAACTAGCGGGGGACTACAATGAGCAGTTCTTC
few	TRBD1	TRBV19	TRBJ2-3	CASSIAGGGSTDTQYF	TGTGCCAGTAGTATAGCAGGGGGCGGGAGCACAGATACGCAGTATTTT
.	TRBD1	TRBV29-1	TRBJ2-3	CSVDNTRTGSTDTQYF	TGCAGCGTGGATAACACTAGGACAGGGAGCACAGATACGCAGTATTTT
few	.	TRBV20-1	TRBJ1-4	CSALRRSGLGEKLFF	TGCAGTGCTCTCCGACGGTCGGGCTTGGGTGAAAAACTGTTTTTT
.	TRBD1	TRBV11-2	TRBJ2-7	CASSSLGGQGLREQYF	TGTGCCAGCAGTTCATTAGGGGGACAGGGTTTAAGGGAGCAGTACTTC
many	.	TRBV20-1	TRBJ2-7	CSASRPGRDAYEQYF	TGCAGTGCTAGTAGACCAGGTCGGGATGCCTACGAGCAGTACTTC
.	.	TRBV20-1	TRBJ1-4	CSADSTNEKLFF	TGCAGTGCGGACAGCACTAATGAAAAACTGTTTTTT
many	.	TRBV10-3	TRBJ2-3	CAISQDSFTDTQYF	TGTGCCATCAGTCAGGACAGTTTCACAGATACGCAGTATTTT
many	.	TRBV7-3	TRBJ2-3	CASSAKLTDTQYF	TGTGCCAGCAGCGCGAAACTAACAGATACGCAGTATTTT
.	.	TRBV10-3	TRBJ1-2	CAISESTDYGYTF	TGTGCCATCAGTGAGTCTACAGATTATGGCTACACCTTC
.	.	TRBV2	TRBJ2-3	CASSELRTDTQYF	TGTGCCAGCAGTGAATTGAGAACAGATACGCAGTATTTT
.	TRBD2	TRBV20-1	TRBJ2-1	CSARGTSGRGEQFF	TGCAGTGCTAGAGGGACTAGCGGGAGGGGTGAGCAGTTCTTC
many	TRBD1	TRBV24-1	TRBJ2-7	CATSGPGQGSYEQYF	TGTGCCACCAGTGGCCCGGGACAGGGCTCCTACGAGCAGTACTTC
.	.	TRBV29-1	TRBJ1-4	CSVAGTTVATNEKLFF	TGCAGCGTTGCTGGGACCACAGTTGCAACTAATGAAAAACTGTTTTTT
few	TRBD1	TRBV7-6	TRBJ2-3	CASSPLSTGATDTQYF	TGTGCCAGCAGCCCCTTGTCGACAGGGGCAACAGATACGCAGTATTTT
many	.	TRBV7-2	TRBJ1-3	CASSLVGPGNTIYF	TGTGCCAGCAGCTTAGTAGGTCCAGGAAACACCATATATTTT
.	TRBD1	TRBV3-1	TRBJ1-2	CASSQETGRNTF	TGTGCCAGCAGCCAAGAGACAGGGCGCAATACCTTC
.	TRBD2	TRBV20-1	TRBJ2-1	CSALQGLAGGSYNEQFF	TGCAGTGCTTTACAGGGACTAGCGGGAGGGTCCTACAATGAGCAGTTCTTC
few	.	TRBV5-4	TRBJ2-1	CASSFGATYNEQFF	TGTGCCAGCAGCTTCGGAGCGACCTACAATGAGCAGTTCTTC
many	TRBD1	TRBV10-3	TRBJ2-7	CAISDRGPNYEQYF	TGTGCCATCAGCGACAGGGGACCAAACTACGAGCAGTACTTC
many	.	TRBV7-9	TRBJ1-2	CASSHKGDYGYTF	TGTGCCAGCAGCCACAAGGGGGACTATGGCTACACCTTC
.	TRBD1	TRBV5-1	TRBJ2-1	CASSLEGQGYDEQFF	TGCGCCAGCAGTTTAGAAGGACAGGGGTACGATGAGCAGTTCTTC
many	.	TRBV20-1	TRBJ1-5	CSATNGPVNQPQHF	TGCAGTGCTACGAACGGACCGGTCAATCAGCCCCAGCATTTT
few	TRBD1	TRBV5-1	TRBJ1-1	CASSLSVRGDTEAFF	TGCGCCAGCAGCTTGTCGGTCAGGGGGGACACTGAAGCTTTCTTT
.	TRBD2	TRBV29-1	TRBJ2-6	CSVEGGLAGANVLTF	TGCAGCGTTGAAGGAGGACTAGCGGGGGCCAACGTCCTGACTTTC
.	.	TRBV9	TRBJ2-6	CASSQGEGASGANVLTF	TGTGCCAGCAGCCAAGGGGAAGGGGCCTCTGGGGCCAACGTCCTGACTTTC
.	.	TRBV2	TRBJ2-2	CASMGTGELFF	TGTGCCAGCATGGGCACCGGGGAGCTGTTTTTT
many	.	TRBV15	TRBJ1-4	CATSVGQSANEKLFF	TGTGCCACCAGCGTCGGACAGTCGGCTAATGAAAAACTGTTTTTT
few	.	TRBV12-3/TRBV12-4	TRBJ1-5	CASERQASNQPQHF	TGTGCCAGCGAAAGACAGGCTAGCAATCAGCCCCAGCATTTT
.	TRBD1	TRBV20-1	TRBJ2-7	CSASTGQGVGEQYF	TGCAGTGCCAGTACGGGACAGGGTGTAGGCGAGCAGTACTTC